The 10 T cell receptor beta chains below were found in one sample sequenced in a study of PD-1 blockade in mismatch repair-deficient tumors. TCRdb keeps only in-frame clones here, not all; method: immunoSEQ multiplex PCR. The data hold tens of thousands of clones, with 75% to 85% observed a single time. Here the sequenced sample was peripheral blood, taken 12 weeks after starting pembrolizumab. The receptors were sampled from an adult with mismatch repair-deficient cancer.

The rearrangement joins TRBV11-2 to TRBJ2-1; the D is unclear. CDR3 length: 14 residues. The germline V gene has CDR1 SGHAT and CDR2 FQNNGV. V lost 3 bases and J lost 1, with 7 bases in between. This CDR3 is CASSFVGSYNEQFF. CDR3 nucleotide sequence: TGTGCCAGCAGCTTCGTCGGGTCCTACAATGAGCAGTTCTTC. Full variable domain (missing parts from reference TRBV11-2 and TRBJ2-1): EAGVAQSPRYKIIEKRQSVAFWCNPISGHATLYWYQQILGQGPKLLIQFQNNGVVDDSQLPKDRFSAERLKGVDSTLKIQPAKLEDSAVYLCASSFVGSYNEQFFGPGTRLTVL.

This chain uses TRBV6-5 with TRBJ2-1; D ambiguous. CDR3 length: 16 amino acids. Germline CDR1 and CDR2: MNHEY and SVGAGI. The V end lost 2 bases, the J end lost 4 bases, and 15 bases lay between the germline ends. The CDR3 coding sequence is TGTGCCAGCAGTTACGAAGGTGTAACAATGTACAATGAGCAGTTCTTC. This codes for CASSYEGVTMYNEQFF.

V and J are TRBV10-3 and TRBJ2-7; 10 bases map to TRBD1. There are 14 residues in the CDR3. With V trimmed by 7 bases and J by 5 bases, 8 bases remained unmatched. CDR1 is ENHRY, CDR2 SYGVKD, per germline. The CDR3 sequence is CAITGDRGGNEQYF. The CDR3 bases are TGTGCCATCACCGGGGACAGGGGAGGAAACGAGCAGTACTTC.

On this clone itself: The same CDR3 is also encoded by other DNA sequences in this sample. The V and J genes are TRBV6-4 and TRBJ2-3; 12 nucleotides match TRBD2. Germline loops: CDR1 MRHNA, CDR2 SNTAGT. The CDR3 is made up of 16 amino acids. V lost 0 bases and J lost 3; bases outside the gene matches: 1. The CDR3: CASSDSGTSGTDTQYF. Written as DNA, the CDR3 is TGTGCCAGCAGTGACTCCGGGACTAGCGGGACAGATACGCAGTATTTT.

The V gene is TRBV5-8, the J gene TRBJ1-5, with D perhaps TRBD1 (6 bases). V was cut by 2 bases and J by 2 bases, with 17 bases left in between. This CDR3 is 17 amino acids long. Germline lookup yields CDR1 SGHTS and CDR2 YDEGEE. CDR3 nucleotide sequence: TGTGCCAGCAGCTTTATGCAGGGGTGTATTTGCAATCAGCCCCAGCATTTT. It encodes CASSFMQGCICNQPQHF.

V gene TRBV18 combines with J gene TRBJ2-7; D assignment may be TRBD1 or TRBD2 (5 bases each). The germline V gene encodes CDR1 KGHSH and CDR2 LQKENI. V gave up 8 bases and J gave up 3 bases, with 8 bases separating them. This CDR3 is built from 11 residues. CDR3: CASGTDYEQYF. The CDR3 nucleotides read TGTGCCAGCGGGACGGACTACGAGCAGTACTTC.

The chain is built from TRBV6-1 and TRBJ1-1; TRBD1 might be the D (5 bases). CDR3 length: 13 residues. The germline V gene has CDR1 MNHNS and CDR2 SASEGT. V lost 8 bases to trimming and J lost 0 bases, with 10 bases between them. This chain's CDR3 is CASSSGMNTEAFF. For the CDR3, the DNA is TGTGCCAGCTCGTCAGGGATGAACACTGAAGCTTTCTTT.

The chain combines TRBV27 with TRBJ2-1; TRBD2 matches at 10 bases. The CDR3 totals 16 residues. Germline CDR1 MNHEY, CDR2 SMNVEV (reference sequence). V shed 3 bases, J shed 8 bases, and the junction held 10 bases outside the gene matches. The CDR3 is CASSLASGSFPDEQFF. The CDR3 DNA reads as TGTGCCAGCAGTTTGGCTAGCGGGAGTTTTCCCGATGAGCAGTTCTTC.

The chain joins TRBV7-2 to TRBJ1-4; D not resolved. The CDR3 is 18 residues long. Germline CDR1 and CDR2: SGHTA and FQGNSA. V gave up 1 base and J gave up 0 bases, with 15 bases separating them. DNA of the CDR3: TGTGCCAGCAGCTTAGACCCTCCAGGACGGGCAACTAATGAAAAACTGTTTTTT. Amino acids: CASSLDPPGRATNEKLFF.

This chain's CDR3 is CASSLTGTSVYEQYF. The CDR3 nucleotides read TGCGCCAGCAGCCTAACCGGGACTAGCGTCTACGAGCAGTACTTC. This sequence joins TRBV4-1 and TRBJ2-7; TRBD2 matches 10 bases. The J segment lost 3 bases and the V segment lost 4 bases, leaving 6 bases of the junction unmatched. Germline lookup yields CDR1 MGHRA and CDR2 YSYEKL. The CDR3 totals 15 residues.